This record covers a single T cell receptor beta chain. Treatment given: some 20 received Ad26.COV2.S at low or high dose, single or two shots; about 5 received placebo; per-sample allocation not given. Collection of samples fell on day 63 after the first vaccine or placebo injection. These data are taken from a study of Ad26.COV2.S vaccination and SARS-CoV-2 variants. For the study at large: Dosing was one shot or two shots 56 days apart.

Method: immunoSEQ multiplex PCR; TCRdb's copy keeps in-frame clones and lacks some. Of about 420,000 clones listed, more than 75% are singletons. This sequence originates from a person aged 18-60 years who received the Ad26.COV2.S COVID-19 vaccine or a placebo. This specimen consisted of peripheral blood, obtained in a trial of Ad26.COV2.S vaccine versus placebo.

The CDR3 bases are TGTGCCAGTAGACCCCCGCAGGGGAGGACTGAAGCTTTCTTT. Its protein is CASRPPQGRTEAFF. The chain employs TRBV19 and TRBJ1-1, with D tentatively TRBD1 (6 bases). CDR1 and CDR2 (germline): LNHDA, SQIVND (reference sequence). The CDR3 length is 14 residues. V gave up 6 bases and J gave up 5 bases, with 16 bases separating them.